This TCR beta chain was sequenced during a study of T cells of healthy individuals. This clonotype occurred a few times. TCRdb used MiXCR to reprocess the 5' RACE reads, holding one entry per CDR3 protein. The table has about 82,000 distinct CDR3 sequences, roughly 5.1% seen once. There are 16 residues in the CDR3. The germline V gene has CDR1 MNHEY and CDR2 SVGEGT. V dropped 5 bases and J dropped 5 bases, with 19 bases sitting between them. This chain joins TRBV6-2 or TRBV6-3 and TRBJ1-5; a weak D match, TRBD1 (6 bases). This clonotype was obtained from a female donor in good health. CDR3: CASSPSSGGGYQPQHF. The DNA for the CDR3 is TGTGCCAGCAGTCCCTCCTCCGGGGGGGGCTATCAGCCCCAGCATTTT.